This T cell receptor (beta chain) was observed in a study of graft-versus-host responses after intestinal transplantation. Study context: Uniformly, recipients were administered anti-thymocyte globulin induction with subsequent tacrolimus and steroids for two to three years. Study-wide points: Individuals carrying graft-donor T cell macrochimerism showed high graft-versus-host to host-versus-graft clonal ratios in allografts. There was an association between peak levels of circulating GvH clones and early post-transplant HvG declines. Among recipient marrow samples, GvH clones were found; some appeared first in ileum or blood.

This clone appeared a single time. Its cognate antigen is unknown. V dropped 1 base and J dropped 4; count of bases not matched to a gene: 6. This CDR3 contains 16 residues. The germline V gene has CDR1 MDHEN and CDR2 SYDVKM. Data came from immunoSEQ multiplex PCR; TCRdb stores just in-frame clones and leaves some out. The data show 15,000 to 20,000 clones, with around nine tenths seen just once and around 1.9% held by the top ten. The gene calls are TRBV28 and TRBJ1-5; 8 bases are a match to TRBD1. This specimen consisted of PBMCs, obtained roughly 390 days after transplant. The TCR originated in a human patient who received an intestinal transplant, so some T cells may come from the graft donor. The CDR3, as DNA: TGTGCCAGCAGTTTATCAGGGGGCGGTGGGAATCAGCCCCAGCATTTT. The encoded protein is CASSLSGGGGNQPQHF. Based on the CDR3 plus reference TRBV28 and TRBJ1-5, the full variable domain is DVKVTQSSRYLVKRTGEKVFLECVQDMDHENMFWYRQDPGLGLRLIYFSYDVKMKEKGDIPEGYSVSREKKERFSLILESASTNQTSMYLCASSLSGGGGNQPQHFGDGTRLSIL.